Following are 20 T cell receptor beta chains from one sample sequenced in a study of shared clonotypes between healthy human individuals. The assay was immunoSEQ multiplex PCR, and TCRdb's table has in-frame clones only and misses some. The table lists a few million clones, more than 80% of them singletons. Sequenced sample: naive CD4+ T cells sorted from blood. The subset here: CD45RA+ positively selected. All receptors come from a young man in good health.

The J gene is TRBJ2-7, the V gene TRBV7-2; TRBD1 aligns across 9 bases. V lost 5 bases to trimming and J lost 1 base; unmatched junction nucleotides: 3. The germline CDR1 and CDR2 sequences are SGHTA and FQGNSA. CDR3 length: 14 amino acids. The CDR3: CASSPQGASYEQYF. The CDR3 DNA reads TGTGCCAGCAGCCCACAGGGGGCATCCTACGAGCAGTACTTC.

The rearrangement uses TRBV7-9 and TRBJ2-1, with TRBD1 identical over 7 bases. Germline-derived CDR1 and CDR2 are SEHNR and FQNEAQ (reference sequence). The CDR3 has 14 residues. V was pared by 2 bases and J by 12 bases, with 10 bases of the junction left unmatched. CDR3 bases: TGTGCCAGCAGCTTAATGGGGCCCCGGGACAGGCAGTTCTTC. Encoded protein: CASSLMGPRDRQFF. Together with reference TRBV7-9 and TRBJ2-1, the CDR3 gives the full variable domain: DTGVSQNPRHKITKRGQNVTFRCDPISEHNRLYWYRQTLGQGPEFLTYFQNEAQLEKSRLLSDRFSAERPKGSFSTLEIQRTEQGDSAMYLCASSLMGPRDRQFFGPGTRLTVL.

This clone was found a few times. V usage is TRBV2 and J usage is TRBJ1-4; possibly TRBD1 for D (5 bases). CDR3 size: 13 residues. V shed 7 bases and J shed 8 bases, with 14 bases lying between them. The germline V gene has CDR1 SNHLY and CDR2 FYNNEI. CDR3 nucleotide sequence: TGTGCCAGCAATCTCAGGGTAGGAGAAAAACTGTTTTTT. It yields the protein CASNLRVGEKLFF.

This chain joins TRBV6-1 and TRBJ1-2; 8 bases align to TRBD1. CDR1 and CDR2 (germline): MNHNS, SASEGT. V lost 6 bases to trimming and J lost 10 bases; unmatched junction nucleotides: 13. This CDR3 contains 14 residues. CDR3 nucleotide sequence: TGTGCCAGCAGCGGACTGGACAGGGTGGTTGCCTACACCTTC. Translated: CASSGLDRVVAYTF.

The rearrangement joins TRBV19 to TRBJ1-5, with D perhaps TRBD1 (6 bases). CDR1 is LNHDA, CDR2 SQIVND, per germline (reference sequence). Trimming took 7 bases from V and 11 from J, leaving 21 bases between them. The CDR3 sequence is 14 residues long. CDR3 sequence: CASTPRGSGGAQHF. As DNA, the CDR3 is TGTGCCAGTACGCCAAGGGGGTCTGGGGGGGCCCAGCATTTT.

This clone occurred once. CDR3 sequence: CASSPRGSVKTQYF. As DNA, the CDR3 is TGTGCCAGTAGTCCCAGGGGAAGTGTAAAGACCCAGTACTTC. J is TRBJ2-5 and V is TRBV19, with a weak D call TRBD1 (6 bases). Germline V gives CDR1 LNHDA, CDR2 SQIVND (reference sequence). The CDR3 loop spans 14 amino acids. Trimming cost V 5 bases and J 6 bases, with 16 bases left between them. Full variable domain (missing parts from reference TRBV19 and TRBJ2-5): DGGITQSPKYLFRKEGQNVTLSCEQNLNHDAMYWYRQDPGQGLRLIYYSQIVNDFQKGDIAEGYSVSREKKESFPLTVTSAQKNPTAFYLCASSPRGSVKTQYFGPGTRLLVL.

This chain uses TRBV5-5 with TRBJ1-2; D might be TRBD1 (5 bases). CDR3 length: 14 residues. Trimming stripped 2 bases from V and 4 bases from J, with 12 bases between. CDR1 is SGHKS, CDR2 YYEKEE, per germline (reference sequence). As DNA, the CDR3 is TGTGCCAGCAGCTTAAGCCCTAGGGGCTATGGCTACACCTTC. It codes for CASSLSPRGYGYTF.

This chain uses TRBV10-1 with TRBJ2-1, with 12 bases identical to TRBD2. The ends lost 3 bases at V and 9 bases at J; junction bases unmatched: 6. CDR3 size: 15 residues. Germline V CDR1 and CDR2: WNHNN, SYGVQD (reference sequence). The CDR3 reads CASSEGASGRGEQFF. CDR3 in DNA: TGCGCCAGCAGTGAAGGGGCTAGCGGGAGGGGTGAGCAGTTCTTC.

V is TRBV12-2 and J is TRBJ2-3; the table gives TRBD2 as D, unverified against the DNA. TRBV12-2 is designated a pseudogene. This CDR3 has 17 amino acids. This CDR3 reads CASRAGTSDCVTDTQYF. The CDR3 nucleotides are TGTGCAAGTCGCGCGGGGACTAGTGATTGTGTCACAGATACGCAGTATTTT.

This clone was seen only a few times. The chain links TRBV5-4 to TRBJ1-2, with a weak D call TRBD1 (6 bases). V lost 5 bases, J lost 12 bases, and 17 bases lay in between. CDR1 is SGHNT, CDR2 YYREEE, per germline (reference sequence). CDR3 size: 12 residues. CDR3 nucleotide sequence: TGTGCCAGCAGTTTCACTGACCGGGACAACACCTTC. It translates to CASSFTDRDNTF.

The chain recombines TRBV11-2 with TRBJ2-5, with TRBD1 matching over 8 bases. V gave up 5 bases and J gave up 2 bases; unmatched junction bases: 7. In germline, CDR1 is SGHAT, CDR2 FQNNGV. This CDR3 has 15 residues. The CDR3 sequence: CASSKQGGRQETQYF. CDR3 coding DNA: TGTGCCAGCAGCAAACAGGGGGGAAGGCAAGAGACCCAGTACTTC.

The chain has TRBV5-4 and TRBJ2-5, with TRBD1 as a possible D gene (5 bases). This CDR3 spans 13 amino acids. Germline loops: CDR1 SGHNT, CDR2 YYREEE (reference sequence). Trimming left V 4 bases short and J 1 base short, with 8 bases between. CDR3: CASSGAIQETQYF. The CDR3 coding sequence is TGTGCCAGCAGCGGGGCCATCCAAGAGACCCAGTACTTC.

The rearrangement joins TRBV16 to TRBJ1-1, with D unresolved. The V gene's germline CDR1 is KGHSY and CDR2 FQNENV. V dropped 2 bases and J dropped 5 bases, with 18 bases sitting between them. The CDR3 runs to 16 residues. Written as DNA, the CDR3 is TGTGCCAGCAGCCAACCCACGGCCCTCAGGAGGACTGAAGCTTTCTTT. This encodes CASSQPTALRRTEAFF.

This sequence joins TRBV21-1 and TRBJ1-5; the listed D gene, TRBD1, was not tested against the DNA. TRBV21-1 is an annotated pseudogene. The CDR3 length is 15 residues. Here the CDR3 DNA reads TGTGCCAGCAGCACCCCGGACAGGTACAATCAGCCCCAGCATTTT. Protein sequence: CASSTPDRYNQPQHF.

V gene TRBV5-1 combines with J gene TRBJ1-2; D is perhaps TRBD1 (6 bases). Germline CDR1 SGHRS, CDR2 YFSETQ. V was trimmed by 2 bases and J by 7 bases, leaving 12 bases between them. This CDR3 comprises 13 residues. CDR3 in amino acids: CASSFAGDTGYTF. The DNA for the CDR3 is TGCGCCAGCAGCTTTGCAGGGGACACTGGCTACACCTTC.

The chain has TRBV7-2 and TRBJ2-1; no firm D call. The CDR3 is 14 residues long. V was pared by 6 bases and J by 4 bases, with 13 bases between. Per germline, CDR1 SGHTA and CDR2 FQGNSA. In nucleotides, the CDR3 is TGTGCCAGCAGTCGGGCCGACCGATACAATGAGCAGTTCTTC. Translation: CASSRADRYNEQFF.

The V gene is TRBV19, the J gene TRBJ1-5, with 7 positions matching TRBD1. In germline, CDR1 is LNHDA, CDR2 SQIVND (reference sequence). V gave up 6 bases and J gave up 3 bases; unmatched junction bases: 8. The length of the CDR3 is 15 residues. CDR3 bases: TGTGCCAGTAGGCGGACAGGTGTCAACAATCAGCCCCAGCATTTT. Protein sequence: CASRRTGVNNQPQHF.

CDR3 sequence (DNA): TGTGCCAGCAGCTCGGGGATTAATGAAAAACTGTTTTTT. Its protein product is CASSSGINEKLFF. The chain carries TRBV5-6 and TRBJ1-4; no reliable D call. This CDR3 comprises 13 residues. Germline V gene sequence: CDR1 SGHDT, CDR2 YYEEEE. V was trimmed by 3 bases and J by 4 bases, leaving 7 bases between them.

This clone occurred once. The V gene is TRBV11-2, the J gene TRBJ2-5, with D tentatively TRBD2 (6 bases). The CDR3 runs 12 residues. In germline, CDR1 is SGHAT, CDR2 FQNNGV. Trimming took 2 bases from V and 11 from J, leaving 12 bases between them. The CDR3 region has the DNA TGTGCCAGCAGCTTAATGGGCGGAGGGCAGTACTTC. Protein sequence: CASSLMGGGQYF. The full variable domain, rest sourced from reference TRBV11-2 and TRBJ2-5, is EAGVAQSPRYKIIEKRQSVAFWCNPISGHATLYWYQQILGQGPKLLIQFQNNGVVDDSQLPKDRFSAERLKGVDSTLKIQPAKLEDSAVYLCASSLMGGGQYFGPGTRLLVL.

This rearrangement joins TRBV7-2 to TRBJ2-1; D is perhaps TRBD2 (5 bases). CDR1 SGHTA and CDR2 FQGNSA come from the germline V gene. The CDR3 loop spans 15 amino acids. Deletions cut 3 bases from V and 0 bases from J, with 9 bases between. The CDR3 spells CASSFSVGSYNEQFF. As DNA, the CDR3 is TGTGCCAGCAGCTTTAGCGTGGGCTCCTACAATGAGCAGTTCTTC.